Listed below are T cell receptor beta chains from one sample, sequenced in a study of neoadjuvant anti-PD-1 for oral cavity cancer. The assay was immunoSEQ multiplex PCR, and TCRdb's table has in-frame clones only and misses some. The data show several thousand clones, under 70% seen once. Specimen: PBMCs, collected after nivolumab (anti-PD-1) treatment. The receptors here all came from a person aged 35 to 85 with oral cavity squamous cell carcinoma. Each CDR3 is given with its conserved first and last residue. Fields, in order: V gene, CDR3 protein.

>TRBV28
CASSLWGEQYF
>TRBV11-2
CASSLELRQMNTEAFF
>TRBV4-1
CASSQGLAGGPEGEQFF
>TRBV6-1
CASSEVRPPYGYTF
>TRBV28
CASRPIGQMNTEAFF
>TRBV19
CASSSWGGYNSPLHF
>TRBV30
CAWSVRTGGLGNQPQHF
>TRBV11-3
CALGRSNQPQHF
>TRBV2
CASSELAGRLGVQFF
>TRBV6-1
CASSGALPMHEQFF
>TRBV6-5
CASSLSPQGGRQFF
>TRBV4-1
CASSQVDLGLAGYNEQFF
>TRBV28
CASWQGAQETQYF
>TRBV5-6
CASSSTGSPEAFF
>TRBV5-1
CASSLGASSYNEQFF
>TRBV28
CASSLPALGHEQYF
>TRBV5-1
CASAQADTQYF
>TRBV7-9
CASSLEQGSNEQYF
>TRBV6-6
CASTPGGNQPQHF
>TRBV14
CASRPFSSSGGLQETQYF
>TRBV27
CASSFSPPTYEQYF
>TRBV7-3
CASSLGLGAEAFF
>TRBV9
CASSLRQTNTEAFF
>TRBV6-1
CASSETGLGGYTF
>TRBV5-6
CASSLVTAGALQETQYF
>TRBV7-9
CASSKTGADTQYF
>TRBV6-1
CASSRGPGNSPLHF
>TRBV29-1
CSVEKAGQFF
>TRBV5-1
CASSSGTANTEAFF
>TRBV9
CASSPRGGQGGGYTF
>TRBV15
CATSRDREGRYF
>TRBV27
CASSLYGQGHYNSPLHF
>TRBV7-9
CASSLGVAPNYGYTF
>TRBV6-5
CASSPLATNEKLFF
>TRBV27
CASSLISSAGGPNNEQFF